These T cell receptor beta chains were read from a single sample in a study of graft-versus-host responses after intestinal transplantation. TCRdb's table, derived via immunoSEQ multiplex PCR, lists solely in-frame clones and lacks some. The sample has around 17,000 clones, 80% seen once. The sample in question was ileum tissue, obtained around 96 days after intestinal transplant. The source of these receptors is a human patient who received an intestinal transplant, so some T cells may come from the graft donor. Both conserved end residues are part of each CDR3. Fields, in order: clone size, J gene, V gene, D gene, CDR3 DNA, CDR3 protein. A D gene is named only where the DNA matches it firmly. Clone size is not always given. Where it is, it says once, few, many or a class for expanded clones.

clone size: .
J gene: TRBJ1-3
V gene: TRBV30
D gene: .
CDR3 DNA: TGTGCCTGGAGTGTACTGCACAAGAGCTCTGGAAACACCATATATTTT
CDR3 protein: CAWSVLHKSSGNTIYF

clone size: .
J gene: TRBJ2-3
V gene: TRBV6-5
D gene: .
CDR3 DNA: TGTGCCAGCAGTTACTCGAAGGGGATCTGGGCAGATACGCAGTATTTT
CDR3 protein: CASSYSKGIWADTQYF

clone size: .
J gene: TRBJ2-7
V gene: TRBV10-3
D gene: .
CDR3 DNA: TGTGCCATCAGTGATGCAGGGACCTACGAGCAGTACTTC
CDR3 protein: CAISDAGTYEQYF

clone size: .
J gene: TRBJ2-3
V gene: TRBV5-1
D gene: .
CDR3 DNA: TGCGCCAGCAGCTGGGGGTATACAGGGGATACGCAGTATTTT
CDR3 protein: CASSWGYTGDTQYF

clone size: once
J gene: TRBJ1-1
V gene: TRBV2
D gene: TRBD1
CDR3 DNA: TGTGCCAGTTCGGGACAGTACAGGGCCAAAAAGCTGAACACTGAAGCTTTCTTT
CDR3 protein: CASSGQYRAKKLNTEAFF

clone size: .
J gene: TRBJ2-5
V gene: TRBV6-6
D gene: TRBD1
CDR3 DNA: TGTGCCAGCAGTGCGACAGGGGACGAGCAATACTTC
CDR3 protein: CASSATGDEQYF

clone size: .
J gene: TRBJ2-1
V gene: TRBV7-3
D gene: TRBD2
CDR3 DNA: TGTGCCAGCAGCTTGGCACTAGCGGGAGAGGATGAGCAGTTCTTC
CDR3 protein: CASSLALAGEDEQFF

clone size: .
J gene: TRBJ1-1
V gene: TRBV11-2
D gene: TRBD1
CDR3 DNA: TGTGCCAGCAGCCGCCGACAGGGGGCGATCACTGAAGCTTTCTTT
CDR3 protein: CASSRRQGAITEAFF

clone size: .
J gene: TRBJ2-7
V gene: TRBV4-1
D gene: .
CDR3 DNA: TGCGCCAGCAGCCAAGACCGGGATCTAGGGGGCGAGCAGTACTTC
CDR3 protein: CASSQDRDLGGEQYF

clone size: .
J gene: TRBJ2-1
V gene: TRBV10-2
D gene: .
CDR3 DNA: TGCGCCAGCACCCAGGGGGGGCATAGGCAAGAGCAGTTCTTC
CDR3 protein: CASTQGGHRQEQFF

clone size: .
J gene: TRBJ2-1
V gene: TRBV28
D gene: .
CDR3 DNA: TGTGCCAGCTCCCCTAGGGCTGGGCACAATGAGCAGTTCTTC
CDR3 protein: CASSPRAGHNEQFF

clone size: .
J gene: TRBJ2-7
V gene: TRBV27
D gene: .
CDR3 DNA: TGTGCCAGCAGTTTAGTAGCCCCACAGGGTAGCTCCTACGAGCAGTACTTC
CDR3 protein: CASSLVAPQGSSYEQYF

clone size: few
J gene: TRBJ1-2
V gene: TRBV7-9
D gene: .
CDR3 DNA: TGTGCCAGCAGCCCTCCGTATGACCCCTATGGCTACACCTTC
CDR3 protein: CASSPPYDPYGYTF

clone size: .
J gene: TRBJ2-7
V gene: TRBV6-5
D gene: .
CDR3 DNA: TGTGCCAGCAGTCGCCCGGGACGGAGCTACGAGCAGTACTTC
CDR3 protein: CASSRPGRSYEQYF

clone size: once
J gene: TRBJ2-2
V gene: TRBV5-1
D gene: .
CDR3 DNA: TGCGCCAGCAGCTTGTCCCTTACGAACACCGGGGAGCTGTTTTTT
CDR3 protein: CASSLSLTNTGELFF

clone size: .
J gene: TRBJ1-2
V gene: TRBV27
D gene: TRBD1
CDR3 DNA: TGTGCCAGCTCCGGGACAGGCGTCTATGGCTACACCTTC
CDR3 protein: CASSGTGVYGYTF

clone size: .
J gene: TRBJ2-5
V gene: TRBV6-7
D gene: TRBD2
CDR3 DNA: TGTGCCAGCAGTTACTCCCGGACTAGCGGGAACCAAGAGACCCAGTACTTC
CDR3 protein: CASSYSRTSGNQETQYF

clone size: .
J gene: TRBJ1-2
V gene: TRBV10-3
D gene: TRBD1
CDR3 DNA: TGTGCCATCAGTGATGGGCAGGGGGCGACCTATGGCTACACCTTC
CDR3 protein: CAISDGQGATYGYTF

clone size: .
J gene: TRBJ2-7
V gene: TRBV7-7
D gene: .
CDR3 DNA: TGTGCTAGCAGCCCCGGGGTGGGGGGCTCCTACGAGCAGTACTTC
CDR3 protein: CASSPGVGGSYEQYF

clone size: .
J gene: TRBJ2-1
V gene: TRBV9
D gene: .
CDR3 DNA: TGTGCCAGCAGCGCCCGAGGGGGGACCACCGCGGAGGGTGAGCAGTTCTTC
CDR3 protein: CASSARGGTTAEGEQFF

clone size: .
J gene: TRBJ1-1
V gene: TRBV14
D gene: .
CDR3 DNA: TGTGCCAGCAGCCAAGGGCTCGTCGCCACTGAAGCTTTCTTT
CDR3 protein: CASSQGLVATEAFF

clone size: .
J gene: TRBJ1-1
V gene: TRBV19
D gene: TRBD1
CDR3 DNA: TGTGCCAGTAGTATAACCGGGACAGGTCCCACTGAAGCTTTCTTT
CDR3 protein: CASSITGTGPTEAFF

clone size: .
J gene: TRBJ1-3
V gene: TRBV7-9
D gene: TRBD1
CDR3 DNA: TGTGCCAGCAGCTTAGCGTGGGGTACAGGGGCTGGAAACACCATATATTTT
CDR3 protein: CASSLAWGTGAGNTIYF

clone size: once
J gene: TRBJ2-7
V gene: TRBV28
D gene: .
CDR3 DNA: TGTGCCAGCAAGGGTGACGAGGAATGGAAGCGCCTCTCCTACGAGCAGTACTTC
CDR3 protein: CASKGDEEWKRLSYEQYF

clone size: .
J gene: TRBJ2-7
V gene: TRBV4-1
D gene: .
CDR3 DNA: TGCGCCAGCAGCCAAGTAACTGGGACACCCTACTCCTACGAGCAGTACTTC
CDR3 protein: CASSQVTGTPYSYEQYF

clone size: .
J gene: TRBJ1-1
V gene: TRBV7-2
D gene: TRBD1
CDR3 DNA: TGTGCCAGCAGCTTTCCCCGGACAGGGTTGAGGGGCACTGAAGCTTTCTTT
CDR3 protein: CASSFPRTGLRGTEAFF

clone size: .
J gene: TRBJ1-2
V gene: TRBV10-2
D gene: TRBD1
CDR3 DNA: TGCGCCAGCAGTGATGTCTTCCTCAGGGGGCAAAATGGCTACACCTTC
CDR3 protein: CASSDVFLRGQNGYTF

clone size: .
J gene: TRBJ2-1
V gene: TRBV30
D gene: .
CDR3 DNA: TGTGCCTGGGACTTAGGACTACCCCAGGCGAATGAGCAGTTCTTC
CDR3 protein: CAWDLGLPQANEQFF

clone size: .
J gene: TRBJ2-7
V gene: TRBV27
D gene: TRBD1
CDR3 DNA: TGTGCCAGCAGTTCACAGGGGCTCTTTGGAGAGCAGTACTTC
CDR3 protein: CASSSQGLFGEQYF

clone size: large
J gene: TRBJ2-5
V gene: TRBV28
D gene: .
CDR3 DNA: TGTGCCAGCAGTTTAGACGAGACCCAGTACTTC
CDR3 protein: CASSLDETQYF

clone size: .
J gene: TRBJ1-2
V gene: TRBV28
D gene: TRBD1
CDR3 DNA: TGTGCCAGCACCCTCCAGGGACAGAGAGATGGCTACACCTTC
CDR3 protein: CASTLQGQRDGYTF

clone size: .
J gene: TRBJ1-5
V gene: TRBV6-1
D gene: TRBD1
CDR3 DNA: TGTGCCAGCAGTCCCGGACAGGGGCCGCGGTATTTT
CDR3 protein: CASSPGQGPRYF

clone size: .
J gene: TRBJ2-1
V gene: TRBV7-9
D gene: .
CDR3 DNA: TGTGCCAGCAGCCTCGGAGAGGCCAATGAGCAGTTCTTC
CDR3 protein: CASSLGEANEQFF

clone size: .
J gene: TRBJ2-7
V gene: TRBV6-9
D gene: TRBD1
CDR3 DNA: TGTGCCAGCAGTTACTCTGGGACAGCCTACGAGCAGTACTTC
CDR3 protein: CASSYSGTAYEQYF

clone size: .
J gene: TRBJ2-1
V gene: TRBV28
D gene: .
CDR3 DNA: TGTGCCAGCAGTACACCCGTGGGTCACTACAATGAGCAGTTCTTC
CDR3 protein: CASSTPVGHYNEQFF

clone size: .
J gene: TRBJ1-6
V gene: TRBV30
D gene: .
CDR3 DNA: TGTGCCTGGTCTTTCCGGTTGTACAGGGAGCGTTCACCCCTCCACTTT
CDR3 protein: CAWSFRLYRERSPLHF

clone size: few
J gene: TRBJ1-6
V gene: TRBV5-1
D gene: TRBD1
CDR3 DNA: TGCGCCAGCAGCTACGGACAGGGTTATAATTCACCCCTCCACTTT
CDR3 protein: CASSYGQGYNSPLHF

clone size: .
J gene: TRBJ1-2
V gene: TRBV7-3
D gene: .
CDR3 DNA: TGTGCCAGCAGCTTAAAGGAAGGGTGGTCCTATGGCTACACCTTC
CDR3 protein: CASSLKEGWSYGYTF

clone size: .
J gene: TRBJ2-1
V gene: TRBV28
D gene: .
CDR3 DNA: TGTGCCAGCAGTTTTTTCCGGGGTAGTGATGAGCAGTTCTTC
CDR3 protein: CASSFFRGSDEQFF

clone size: .
J gene: TRBJ2-2
V gene: TRBV28
D gene: .
CDR3 DNA: TGTGCCAGCAGCCCCCCCCCGGGACAACTCGGCGGGGAGCTGTTTTTT
CDR3 protein: CASSPPPGQLGGELFF

clone size: once
J gene: TRBJ2-5
V gene: TRBV28
D gene: .
CDR3 DNA: TGTGCCAGCAGACCCCGACTCGTGGGGGTCGAGACCCAGTACTTC
CDR3 protein: CASRPRLVGVETQYF

clone size: .
J gene: TRBJ2-7
V gene: TRBV6-8
D gene: .
CDR3 DNA: TGTGCCAGCATTCTTGAGCAGTACTTC
CDR3 protein: CASILEQYF

clone size: .
J gene: TRBJ1-1
V gene: TRBV4-1
D gene: .
CDR3 DNA: TGCGCCAGCAGCCAAGATCGGGGAGCTGAAGCTTTCTTT
CDR3 protein: CASSQDRGAEAFF

clone size: .
J gene: TRBJ1-5
V gene: TRBV28
D gene: TRBD1
CDR3 DNA: TGTGCCAGGCCGGGACAGAGCTATGTGAGCAATCAGCCCCAGCATTTT
CDR3 protein: CARPGQSYVSNQPQHF

clone size: .
J gene: TRBJ1-2
V gene: TRBV30
D gene: .
CDR3 DNA: TGTGCCTGGCAACAGGGTGCGGGCTACACCTTC
CDR3 protein: CAWQQGAGYTF

clone size: .
J gene: TRBJ2-7
V gene: TRBV7-2
D gene: .
CDR3 DNA: TGTGCCAGCAGCTTAAAGGTGGCAATTCCCTCCTACGAGCAGTACTTC
CDR3 protein: CASSLKVAIPSYEQYF

clone size: few
J gene: TRBJ1-1
V gene: TRBV4-3
D gene: .
CDR3 DNA: TGCGCCAGCAGCCAAGACCCCAGGGCGGTGACTGAAGCTTTCTTT
CDR3 protein: CASSQDPRAVTEAFF

clone size: .
J gene: TRBJ2-7
V gene: TRBV6-5
D gene: .
CDR3 DNA: TGTGCCAGCAGTCGGGCCTACGAGCAGTACTTC
CDR3 protein: CASSRAYEQYF

clone size: .
J gene: TRBJ2-7
V gene: TRBV7-9
D gene: TRBD1
CDR3 DNA: TGTGCCAGCAGCCCCTGGACAGGAACGAGCTCCTACGAGCAGTACTTC
CDR3 protein: CASSPWTGTSSYEQYF

clone size: .
J gene: TRBJ2-7
V gene: TRBV27
D gene: TRBD1
CDR3 DNA: TGTGCCAGCGGCTTAAACAGGGGGGCCTACTACGAGCAGTACTTC
CDR3 protein: CASGLNRGAYYEQYF

clone size: .
J gene: TRBJ1-4
V gene: TRBV5-1
D gene: TRBD1
CDR3 DNA: TGCGCCAGCAGCCCCTCGGACAGGCGTATTGAAAAACTGTTTTTT
CDR3 protein: CASSPSDRRIEKLFF

clone size: .
J gene: TRBJ2-5
V gene: TRBV7-9
D gene: TRBD2
CDR3 DNA: TGTGCCAGCAGCTTAGGTTGGGCCGGGACTAGGAGGACCCAGTACTTC
CDR3 protein: CASSLGWAGTRRTQYF

clone size: .
J gene: TRBJ1-4
V gene: TRBV5-1
D gene: .
CDR3 DNA: TGCGCCAGCAGCTTGGCCAAAGTCTGGCCCGCAACTAATGAAAAACTGTTTTTT
CDR3 protein: CASSLAKVWPATNEKLFF

clone size: .
J gene: TRBJ2-7
V gene: TRBV6-1
D gene: .
CDR3 DNA: TGTGCCAGCAGTACATTAGGGGCAGGTGACGAGCAGTACTTC
CDR3 protein: CASSTLGAGDEQYF

clone size: .
J gene: TRBJ2-7
V gene: TRBV29-1
D gene: .
CDR3 DNA: TGCAGCGTTCAGGGAGGGGGCTACGAGCAGTACTTC
CDR3 protein: CSVQGGGYEQYF

clone size: .
J gene: TRBJ2-7
V gene: TRBV11-1
D gene: .
CDR3 DNA: TGTGCCAGCAGCCTAGCAGTGAACTACGAGCAGTACTTC
CDR3 protein: CASSLAVNYEQYF

clone size: .
J gene: TRBJ2-5
V gene: TRBV18
D gene: .
CDR3 DNA: TGTGCCAGCTCACCGCTAGCGAAAGAGACCCAGTACTTC
CDR3 protein: CASSPLAKETQYF

clone size: .
J gene: TRBJ2-1
V gene: TRBV28
D gene: .
CDR3 DNA: TGTGCCAGCAAACCCGGGGCCCAGGGGCAGTTCTTC
CDR3 protein: CASKPGAQGQFF

clone size: .
J gene: TRBJ1-3
V gene: TRBV7-3
D gene: .
CDR3 DNA: TGTGCCAGCAGCTTAGGGCGGGGTTCTGGAAACACCATATATTTT
CDR3 protein: CASSLGRGSGNTIYF

clone size: .
J gene: TRBJ1-6
V gene: TRBV7-6
D gene: .
CDR3 DNA: TGTGCCAGCAGCCCGAGGGGAGGGGGAAATTCACCCCTCCACTTT
CDR3 protein: CASSPRGGGNSPLHF